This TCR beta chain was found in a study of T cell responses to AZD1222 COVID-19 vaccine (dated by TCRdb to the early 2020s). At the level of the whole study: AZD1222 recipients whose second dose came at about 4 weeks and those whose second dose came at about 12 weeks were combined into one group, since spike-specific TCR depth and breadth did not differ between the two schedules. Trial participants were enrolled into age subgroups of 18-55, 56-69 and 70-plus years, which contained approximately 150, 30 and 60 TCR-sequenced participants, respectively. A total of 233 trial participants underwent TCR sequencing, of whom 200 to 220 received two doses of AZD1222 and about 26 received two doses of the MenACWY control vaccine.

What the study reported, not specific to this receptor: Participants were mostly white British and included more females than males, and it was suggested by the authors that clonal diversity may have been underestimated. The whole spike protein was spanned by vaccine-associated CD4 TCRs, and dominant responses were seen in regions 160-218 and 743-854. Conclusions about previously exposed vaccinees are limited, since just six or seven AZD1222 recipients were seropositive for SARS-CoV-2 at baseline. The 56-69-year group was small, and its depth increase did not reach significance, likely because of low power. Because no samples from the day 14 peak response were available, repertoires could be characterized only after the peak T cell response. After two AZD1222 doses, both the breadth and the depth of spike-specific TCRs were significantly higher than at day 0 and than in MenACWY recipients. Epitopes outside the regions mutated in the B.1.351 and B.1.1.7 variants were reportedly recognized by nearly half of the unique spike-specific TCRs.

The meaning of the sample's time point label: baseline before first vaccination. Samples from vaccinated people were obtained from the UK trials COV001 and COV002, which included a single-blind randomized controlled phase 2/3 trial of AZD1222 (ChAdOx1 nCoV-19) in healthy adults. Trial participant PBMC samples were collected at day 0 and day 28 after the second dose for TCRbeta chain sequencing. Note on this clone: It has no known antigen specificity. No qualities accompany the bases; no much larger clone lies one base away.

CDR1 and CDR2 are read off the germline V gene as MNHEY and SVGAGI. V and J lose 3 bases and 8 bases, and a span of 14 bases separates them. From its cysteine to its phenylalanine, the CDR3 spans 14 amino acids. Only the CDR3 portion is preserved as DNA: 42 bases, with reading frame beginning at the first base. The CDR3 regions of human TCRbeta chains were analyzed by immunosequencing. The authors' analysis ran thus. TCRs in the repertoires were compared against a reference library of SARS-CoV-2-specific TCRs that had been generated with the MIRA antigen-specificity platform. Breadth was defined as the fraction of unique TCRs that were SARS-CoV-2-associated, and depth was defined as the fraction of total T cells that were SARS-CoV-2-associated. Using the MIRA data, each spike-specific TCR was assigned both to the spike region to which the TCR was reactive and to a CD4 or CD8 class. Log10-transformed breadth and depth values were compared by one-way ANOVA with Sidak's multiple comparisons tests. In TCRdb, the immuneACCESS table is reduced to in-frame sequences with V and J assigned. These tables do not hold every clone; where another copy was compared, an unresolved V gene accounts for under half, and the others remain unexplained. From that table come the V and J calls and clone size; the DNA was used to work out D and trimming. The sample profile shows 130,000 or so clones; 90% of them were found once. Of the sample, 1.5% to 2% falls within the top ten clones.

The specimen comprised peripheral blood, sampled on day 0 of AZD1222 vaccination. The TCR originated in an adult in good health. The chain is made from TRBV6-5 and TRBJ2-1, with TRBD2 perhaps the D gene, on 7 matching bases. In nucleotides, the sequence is TGTGCCAGCAGTTATAGGTGGGGGGGGCATGAGCAGTTCTTC. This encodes CASSYRWGGHEQFF.